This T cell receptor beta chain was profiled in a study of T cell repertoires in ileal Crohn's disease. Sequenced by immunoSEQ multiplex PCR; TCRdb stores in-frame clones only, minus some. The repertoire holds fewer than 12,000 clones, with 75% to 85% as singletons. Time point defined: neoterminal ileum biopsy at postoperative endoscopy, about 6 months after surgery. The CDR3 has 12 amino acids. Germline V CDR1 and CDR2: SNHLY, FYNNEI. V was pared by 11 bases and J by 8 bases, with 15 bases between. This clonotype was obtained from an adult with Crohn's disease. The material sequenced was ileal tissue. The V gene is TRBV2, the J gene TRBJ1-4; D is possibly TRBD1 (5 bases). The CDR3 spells CAGGGMREKLFF. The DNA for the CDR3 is TGTGCCGGGGGGGGGATGCGAGAAAAACTGTTTTTT.